This T cell receptor (beta chain) was sequenced in a study of cytomegalovirus exposure and HLA in healthy donors. The study, taken as a whole, reports: The authors excluded some V segments, including TRBV6-2 and TRBV6-3, as indistinguishable. TCR beta sequences reportedly predicted the HLA-A and HLA-B alleles of most subjects accurately. TCR beta chain V- and J-gene trimming was linked, in a later analysis, to a missense variant in DCLRE1C.

60 Vbeta and 13 Jbeta primers were used in PCR. Data came from immunoSEQ multiplex PCR; TCRdb stores just in-frame clones and leaves some out. The profile shows about 160,000 clones, 70% to 90% of them singletons. With regard to this clone: Its antigen is unknown.

The length of the CDR3 is 17 residues. Trimming at V came to 5 bases and at J to 3 bases, leaving 15 bases not matched to a gene. Germline V gene data show CDR1 as KGHSH and CDR2 as LQKENI. Nominal health characterized the donors when sampled, though unrecorded immune exposures were likely. This sequence joins TRBV18 and TRBJ1-1; 7 bases map to TRBD1. The TCR originated in a woman between 18 and 30 years old in good health and CMV-seronegative. The specimen was PBMCs. CDR3 nucleotide sequence: TGTGCCAGCTCAACAGACAGGGTGTATAGAGTCGACACTGAAGCTTTCTTT. Amino acids: CASSTDRVYRVDTEAFF.